This record looks at one T cell receptor beta chain sequence and its context. These data belong to a study of PD-1 blockade in classical Hodgkin lymphoma. With no exception, relapse followed autologous stem cell transplantation in all patients, and brentuximab vedotin exposure varied. Libraries were prepared by immunoSEQ multiplex PCR; TCRdb keeps only in-frame clonotypes and omits some of them. The sample yields fewer than 100,000 clones, about nine tenths seen once. The length of the CDR3 is 13 residues. CDR1 is MNHEY and CDR2 is SVGAGI in the germline V gene. The ends lost 8 bases at V and 9 bases at J; junction bases unmatched: 7.

V is TRBV6-5 and J is TRBJ2-1; the match to TRBD2 covers 10 bases. The source of this sequence is a human donor with classical Hodgkin lymphoma. The sample consisted of peripheral blood mononuclear cells (PBMCs), taken at baseline. In DNA, the CDR3 is TGTGCCAGCGAGCGGGAGGGCCTGGGTGAGCAGTTCTTC. Translated, it gives CASEREGLGEQFF.